The rows below give T cell receptor beta chains drawn from one sample of a study of T cells after yellow fever vaccination. TCRdb redid the calling of the 5' RACE reads with MiXCR, one entry per CDR3 protein. The sample holds 340,000 or so distinct CDR3 sequences, under 15% seen once. The specimen was CD4+ T cells sorted from PBMCs, collected 15 days after the yellow fever booster vaccination. The receptors were sampled from a man aged 18 to 30 who received the YFV17D yellow fever vaccine. The CDR3 runs from the conserved cysteine through the conserved F or W. The order of the fields is V gene, D gene, clone size, J gene, CDR3 protein, CDR3 DNA. A D gene is named only where the DNA matches it firmly. Size is omitted from some rows. Given values are once, few, many or a class for expanded clones.

v_call: TRBV4-1; d_call: TRBD2; clone_size: few; j_call: TRBJ2-7; cdr3_aa: CASRGGRLSSYEQYF; cdr3_nt: TGCGCCAGCAGGGGAGGGAGATTAAGCTCCTACGAGCAGTACTTC
v_call: TRBV5-1; d_call: TRBD1; clone_size: many; j_call: TRBJ1-2; cdr3_aa: CASASGQGRGYTF; cdr3_nt: TGCGCCAGCGCTTCGGGACAGGGGCGAGGCTACACCTTC
v_call: TRBV7-2; d_call: .; clone_size: many; j_call: TRBJ2-5; cdr3_aa: CASSRQETQYF; cdr3_nt: TGTGCCAGCAGTCGACAAGAGACCCAGTACTTC
v_call: TRBV18; d_call: .; clone_size: .; j_call: TRBJ2-3; cdr3_aa: CASSYLSTDTQYF; cdr3_nt: TGTGCCAGCTCATACCTCAGCACAGATACGCAGTATTTT
v_call: TRBV6-5; d_call: .; clone_size: few; j_call: TRBJ1-1; cdr3_aa: CASRTGTLRGVTFF; cdr3_nt: TGTGCCAGCAGGACCGGGACCCTTAGGGGGGTGACTTTCTTT
v_call: TRBV7-9; d_call: TRBD2; clone_size: few; j_call: TRBJ2-5; cdr3_aa: CAGGRSGGQETQYF; cdr3_nt: TGTGCCGGAGGAAGGAGCGGGGGACAAGAGACCCAGTACTTC
v_call: TRBV7-8; d_call: .; clone_size: few; j_call: TRBJ2-1; cdr3_aa: CASSILAGASRNEQFF; cdr3_nt: TGTGCCAGCAGCATCTTGGCTGGGGCCTCCAGGAATGAGCAGTTCTTC
v_call: TRBV10-3; d_call: TRBD1; clone_size: .; j_call: TRBJ1-4; cdr3_aa: CAISEGQGNEKLFF; cdr3_nt: TGTGCCATCAGTGAAGGACAGGGTAATGAAAAACTGTTTTTT
v_call: TRBV5-1; d_call: .; clone_size: few; j_call: TRBJ2-2; cdr3_aa: CASKVTGTSSGTGELFF; cdr3_nt: TGCGCCAGCAAGGTGACAGGGACTTCTTCGGGTACCGGGGAGCTGTTTTTT
v_call: TRBV12-3/TRBV12-4; d_call: .; clone_size: .; j_call: TRBJ2-1; cdr3_aa: CASSFIRGREGEQFF; cdr3_nt: TGTGCCAGCAGTTTCATCAGGGGGCGGGAGGGTGAGCAGTTCTTC
v_call: TRBV5-4; d_call: .; clone_size: .; j_call: TRBJ2-5; cdr3_aa: CASSLLGGAETQETQYF; cdr3_nt: TGTGCCAGCAGCCTTTTGGGGGGAGCTGAAACCCAAGAGACCCAGTACTTC
v_call: TRBV10-3; d_call: TRBD2; clone_size: .; j_call: TRBJ2-1; cdr3_aa: CAISEGTSGGSYEQFF; cdr3_nt: TGTGCCATCAGTGAGGGGACTAGCGGGGGGTCGTATGAGCAGTTCTTC
v_call: TRBV5-1; d_call: TRBD2; clone_size: many; j_call: TRBJ2-1; cdr3_aa: CASSLERDSYNEQFF; cdr3_nt: TGCGCCAGCAGCTTGGAGCGGGACTCCTACAATGAGCAGTTCTTC
v_call: TRBV27; d_call: TRBD1; clone_size: .; j_call: TRBJ2-7; cdr3_aa: CASRREQGQGFSEQYF; cdr3_nt: TGTGCCAGCAGGCGCGAGCAGGGACAGGGGTTTTCCGAGCAGTACTTC
v_call: TRBV2; d_call: .; clone_size: few; j_call: TRBJ2-5; cdr3_aa: CASIWAGVGRETQYF; cdr3_nt: TGTGCCAGCATCTGGGCAGGGGTGGGGAGAGAGACCCAGTACTTC
v_call: TRBV9; d_call: .; clone_size: .; j_call: TRBJ2-3; cdr3_aa: CASSVGGGLTDTQYF; cdr3_nt: TGTGCCAGCAGCGTTGGCGGGGGCCTCACAGATACGCAGTATTTT
v_call: TRBV27; d_call: .; clone_size: many; j_call: TRBJ1-6; cdr3_aa: CASRTAPRDSSFYNSPLHF; cdr3_nt: TGTGCCAGCAGAACTGCCCCCCGGGACTCTAGCTTTTATAATTCACCCCTCCACTTT
v_call: TRBV11-2; d_call: .; clone_size: .; j_call: TRBJ2-7; cdr3_aa: CASSLVGEQYF; cdr3_nt: TGTGCCAGCAGCTTAGTTGGCGAGCAGTACTTC